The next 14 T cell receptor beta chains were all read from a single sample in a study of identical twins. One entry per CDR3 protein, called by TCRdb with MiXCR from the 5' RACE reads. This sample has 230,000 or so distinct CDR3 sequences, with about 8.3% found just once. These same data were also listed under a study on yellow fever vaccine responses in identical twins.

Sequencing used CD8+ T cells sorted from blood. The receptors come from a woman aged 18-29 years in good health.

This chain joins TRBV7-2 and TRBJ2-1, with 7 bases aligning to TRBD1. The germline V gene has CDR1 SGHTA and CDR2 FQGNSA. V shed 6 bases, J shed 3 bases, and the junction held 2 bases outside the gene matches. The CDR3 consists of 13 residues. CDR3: CASRWTGYNEQFF. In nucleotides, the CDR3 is TGTGCCAGCAGATGGACAGGCTACAATGAGCAGTTCTTC.

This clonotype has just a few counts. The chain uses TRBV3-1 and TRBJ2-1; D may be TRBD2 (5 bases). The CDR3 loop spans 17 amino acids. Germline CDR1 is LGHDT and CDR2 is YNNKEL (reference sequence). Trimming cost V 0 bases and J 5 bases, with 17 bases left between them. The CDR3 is CASSQDCRGYKDNEQFF. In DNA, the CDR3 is TGTGCCAGCAGCCAAGATTGCAGAGGGTATAAGGACAATGAGCAGTTCTTC.

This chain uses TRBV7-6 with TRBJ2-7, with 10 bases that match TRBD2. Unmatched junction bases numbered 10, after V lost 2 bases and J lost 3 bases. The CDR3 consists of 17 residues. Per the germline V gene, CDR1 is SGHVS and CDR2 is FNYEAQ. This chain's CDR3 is CASSLQRGASGSYEQYF. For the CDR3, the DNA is TGTGCCAGCAGCTTACAAAGGGGGGCTAGCGGGAGCTACGAGCAGTACTTC.

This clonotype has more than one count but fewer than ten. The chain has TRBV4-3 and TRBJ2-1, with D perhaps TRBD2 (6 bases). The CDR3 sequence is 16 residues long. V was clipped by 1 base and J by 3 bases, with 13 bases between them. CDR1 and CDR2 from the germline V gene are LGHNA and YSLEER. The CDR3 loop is CASSQVWGGVYNEQFF. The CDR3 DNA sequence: TGCGCCAGCAGCCAAGTATGGGGCGGGGTCTACAATGAGCAGTTCTTC.

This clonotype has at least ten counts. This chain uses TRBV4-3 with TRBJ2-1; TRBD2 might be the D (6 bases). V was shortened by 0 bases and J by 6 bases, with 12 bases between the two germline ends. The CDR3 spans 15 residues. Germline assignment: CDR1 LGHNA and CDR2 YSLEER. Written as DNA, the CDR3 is TGCGCCAGCAGCCAAGATCTAGCGAGGGGCAATGAGCAGTTCTTC. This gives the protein CASSQDLARGNEQFF.

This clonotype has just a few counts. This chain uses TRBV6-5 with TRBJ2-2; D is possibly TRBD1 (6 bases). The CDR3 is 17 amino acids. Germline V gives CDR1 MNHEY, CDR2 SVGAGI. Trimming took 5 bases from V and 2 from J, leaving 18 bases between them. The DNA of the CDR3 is TGTGCCAGCAGTACTCCACCGGACAGCTTAAACACCGGGGAGCTGTTTTTT. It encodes CASSTPPDSLNTGELFF.

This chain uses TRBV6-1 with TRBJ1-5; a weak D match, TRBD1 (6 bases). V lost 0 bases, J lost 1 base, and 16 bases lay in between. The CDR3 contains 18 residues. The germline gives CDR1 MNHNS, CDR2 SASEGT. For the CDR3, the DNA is TGTGCCAGCAGTGAAGCCGTCGGGGGGCGTAGGAGCAATCAGCCCCAGCATTTT. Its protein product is CASSEAVGGRRSNQPQHF.

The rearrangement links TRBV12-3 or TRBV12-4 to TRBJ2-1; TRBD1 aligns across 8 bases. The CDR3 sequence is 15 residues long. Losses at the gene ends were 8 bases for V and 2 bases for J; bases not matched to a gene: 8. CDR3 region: CASSRTGKTYNEQFF. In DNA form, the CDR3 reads TGTGCCAGCTCCCGGACAGGGAAAACCTACAATGAGCAGTTCTTC.

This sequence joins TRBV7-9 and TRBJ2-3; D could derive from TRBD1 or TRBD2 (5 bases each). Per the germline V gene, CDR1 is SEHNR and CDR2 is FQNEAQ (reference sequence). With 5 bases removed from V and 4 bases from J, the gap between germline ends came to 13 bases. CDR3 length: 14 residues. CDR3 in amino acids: CASSPSRDPDTQYF. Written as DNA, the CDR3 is TGTGCCAGCAGCCCCTCCAGGGACCCAGATACGCAGTATTTT.

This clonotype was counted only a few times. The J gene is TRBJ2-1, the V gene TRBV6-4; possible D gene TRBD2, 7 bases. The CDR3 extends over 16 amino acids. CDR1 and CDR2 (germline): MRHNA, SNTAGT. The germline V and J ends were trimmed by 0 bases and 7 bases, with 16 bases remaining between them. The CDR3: CASSDSGEGGWNEQFF. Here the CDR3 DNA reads TGTGCCAGCAGTGACTCGGGCGAGGGGGGGTGGAATGAGCAGTTCTTC.

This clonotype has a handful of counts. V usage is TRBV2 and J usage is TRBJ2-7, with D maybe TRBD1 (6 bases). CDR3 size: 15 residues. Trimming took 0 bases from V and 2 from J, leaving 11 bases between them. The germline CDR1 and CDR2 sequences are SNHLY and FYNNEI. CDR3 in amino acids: CASSEAARGTYEQYF. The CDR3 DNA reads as TGTGCCAGCAGTGAAGCGGCCAGGGGCACCTACGAGCAGTACTTC.

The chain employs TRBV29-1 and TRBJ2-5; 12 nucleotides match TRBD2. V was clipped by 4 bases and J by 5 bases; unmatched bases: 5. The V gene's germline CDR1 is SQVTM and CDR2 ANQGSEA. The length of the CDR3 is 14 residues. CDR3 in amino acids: CSVVLAGGRETQYF. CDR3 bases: TGCAGCGTTGTTCTAGCGGGAGGGCGGGAGACCCAGTACTTC.

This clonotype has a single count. This chain's CDR3 is CASSPPAKTLLPGTGSTDTQYF. The CDR3, as DNA: TGTGCCAGCTCACCACCGGCGAAAACACTCCTTCCCGGGACAGGGAGCACAGATACGCAGTATTTT. The chain carries TRBV18 and TRBJ2-3, with 9 bases identical to TRBD1. The CDR3 contains 22 residues. CDR1 KGHSH and CDR2 LQKENI come from the germline V gene. The junction had 19 bases not matched to a gene; V was cut back by 0 bases and J by 0 bases.

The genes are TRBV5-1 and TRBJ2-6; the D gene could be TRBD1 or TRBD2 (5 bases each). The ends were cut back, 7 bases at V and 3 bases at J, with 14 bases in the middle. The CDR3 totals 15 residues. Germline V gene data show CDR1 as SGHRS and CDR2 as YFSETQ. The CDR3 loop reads CASRDPMDGANVLTF. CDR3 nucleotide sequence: TGCGCCAGCCGGGACCCAATGGATGGGGCCAACGTCCTGACTTTC.